Detailed here is one T cell receptor (beta chain). The data stem from a study of control samples from healthy donors and cancer patients. The method was immunoSEQ multiplex PCR; TCRdb's version includes in-frame clones alone and lacks a portion of them. The sample lists about 180,000 clones, nearly 90% occurring once. The CDR3 spans 15 residues. The germline V gene encodes CDR1 LNHDA and CDR2 SQIVND (reference sequence). V dropped 0 bases and J dropped 9 bases, with 15 bases sitting between them. V and J are TRBV19 and TRBJ2-1; D call uncertain. This TCR was recovered from a woman aged 45-65 years in good health. Sequenced material: blood. CDR3 sequence reads: CASSIDFRWIGEQFF. CDR3 nucleotide sequence: TGTGCCAGTAGTATAGACTTCCGTTGGATTGGTGAGCAGTTCTTC. Full variable domain (remainder filled in from reference TRBV19 and TRBJ2-1): DGGITQSPKYLFRKEGQNVTLSCEQNLNHDAMYWYRQDPGQGLRLIYYSQIVNDFQKGDIAEGYSVSREKKESFPLTVTSAQKNPTAFYLCASSIDFRWIGEQFFGPGTRLTVL.